This T cell receptor (beta chain) was observed in a study of PD-1 blockade in classical Hodgkin lymphoma. All patients relapsed after autologous stem cell transplantation, and brentuximab vedotin exposure varied. J gave up 4 bases and V 4 bases, and 12 bases lay outside the gene matches. The germline CDR1 and CDR2 sequences are SGHTA and FQGNSA. CDR3 length equals 18 residues. Turning to this clone: The antigen remains unidentified.

Clones were read by immunoSEQ multiplex PCR, and TCRdb kept only the in-frame ones, dropping some. The repertoire consists of about 110,000 clones, with roughly nine tenths occurring once and the leading ten covering roughly 21%. Study-level points and caveats: Lower baseline TCR diversity was reported for newly diagnosed patients than for healthy donors. By C4D1 there was a significant rise in CD4+ TCR diversity but not in CD8+ TCR diversity.

This specimen was peripheral blood mononuclear cells (PBMCs), taken before the second cycle of nivolumab. The chain joins TRBV7-2 to TRBJ2-7; 14 bases are a match to TRBD2. The receptor comes from a human donor with classical Hodgkin lymphoma. The chain's CDR3 is CASSSPKGLAGVGYEQYF. The CDR3 bases are TGTGCCAGCAGCTCCCCGAAGGGACTAGCGGGAGTCGGATACGAGCAGTACTTC.